A selection of T cell receptor beta chains follows, all from one sample in a study of blood T cell repertoires in COVID-19. TCRdb keeps only in-frame clones here, not all; method: immunoSEQ multiplex PCR. The data contain about 48,000 clones, approximately 89% of them singletons. The sequenced material came from peripheral blood. These TCRs come from a woman aged 80 or over with acute or convalescent COVID-19. Both conserved end residues are part of each CDR3. D genes are given only for firm matches. Only some rows state a clone size, as once, few, many or a class for expanded clones.

D gene	clone size	J gene	CDR3 length	V gene	CDR3 DNA	CDR3 protein
.	.	TRBJ1-2	17	TRBV6-1	TGTGCCAGCAGTGAAGCGCTCAAAGAACCTATTCGGGGTGGCTACACCTTC	CASSEALKEPIRGGYTF
TRBD1	.	TRBJ2-5	15	TRBV5-1	TGCGCCAGCAGCTTGGGGGGACAGGTACAAGAGACCCAGTACTTC	CASSLGGQVQETQYF
.	.	TRBJ2-7	14	TRBV24-1	TGTGCCACCAGAGCCGGGACTCCCCCCTACGAGCAGTACTTC	CATRAGTPPYEQYF
.	.	TRBJ1-5	15	TRBV5-8	TGTGCCAGCAGCTTGCCCCAGGGAAGCAATCAGCCCCAGCATTTT	CASSLPQGSNQPQHF
.	.	TRBJ1-5	12	TRBV28	TGTGCCACGCGGGGGGGCACTCAGCCCCAGCATTTT	CATRGGTQPQHF
.	once	TRBJ2-3	12	TRBV29-1	TGCAGCGTTGAAGATCTTGTGGGCCGGAAGAATTTT	CSVEDLVGRKNF
.	.	TRBJ1-2	15	TRBV3-1/TRBV3-2	TGTGCCAGCAGCCAAGTTCCGGTAGGGAGCTATGGCTACACCTTC	CASSQVPVGSYGYTF
.	.	TRBJ2-1	14	TRBV14	TGTGCCAGCAGCTCTTTCGGGATGTACAATGAGCAGTTCTTC	CASSSFGMYNEQFF
TRBD2	.	TRBJ2-7	16	TRBV3-1/TRBV3-2	TGTGCCAGCAGCCTCGCCGGGGGGGGGAGACCCTACGAGCAGTACTTC	CASSLAGGGRPYEQYF
.	.	TRBJ2-3	13	TRBV7-9	TGTGCCAGCAGCTTACCTTTCACAGATACGCAGTATTTT	CASSLPFTDTQYF
.	.	TRBJ1-5	13	TRBV6-1	TGTGCCAGCAGTGATTACCCCCCCCAGGCCCAGCATTTT	CASSDYPPQAQHF
.	.	TRBJ2-1	12	TRBV28	TGTGCCAGCAGTACCACAAGGGGAGAGCAGTTCTTC	CASSTTRGEQFF
.	once	TRBJ1-4	13	TRBV10-3	TGTGCCATCAGTGAAGGGACAAGGGAAAAACTGTTTTTT	CAISEGTREKLFF
TRBD1	.	TRBJ1-2	14	TRBV29-1	TGCAGCGTTGAAAACACAGGGGACGGCTATGGCTACACCTTC	CSVENTGDGYGYTF
.	.	TRBJ2-3	12	TRBV9	TGTGCCAGCAGCGCTATGAGGGATACGCAGTATTTT	CASSAMRDTQYF
TRBD1	.	TRBJ1-1	13	TRBV20-1	TGCAGTGCTAGTAGGGGGCCGGACACTGAAGCTTTCTTT	CSASRGPDTEAFF
.	.	TRBJ2-5	12	TRBV9	TGTGCCAGCAGCCCGAGAGGGGAGACCCAGTACTTC	CASSPRGETQYF
TRBD1	.	TRBJ2-6	15	TRBV30	TGTGCCTTCGGGACAGGGGGCTCCGGGGCCAACGTCCTGACTTTC	CAFGTGGSGANVLTF
.	.	TRBJ2-1	15	TRBV2	TGTGCCAGCAGTGACGGGCGGGGAGTGGGGAATGAGCAGTTCTTC	CASSDGRGVGNEQFF
.	.	TRBJ2-3	15	TRBV6-5	TGTGCCAGCAGTCGGACTGGCCTGATGGTGGGTACGCAGTATTTT	CASSRTGLMVGTQYF
TRBD1	.	TRBJ1-5	12	TRBV19	TGTGCCAGTAGAACAGGGGATCAGCCCCAGCATTTT	CASRTGDQPQHF
.	.	TRBJ2-2	14	TRBV2	TGTGCCAGCAGTGCGTTACTGAACACCGGGGAGCTGTTTTTT	CASSALLNTGELFF
.	.	TRBJ2-7	15	TRBV3-1/TRBV3-2	TGTGCCAGCAGCCTACAACCCGGGACACAGCTTGAGCAGTACTTC	CASSLQPGTQLEQYF
TRBD2	.	TRBJ2-1	12	TRBV3-1/TRBV3-2	TGTGCCAGCAGTTGGGGGGGGGATGAGCAGTTCTTC	CASSWGGDEQFF
.	.	TRBJ1-4	16	TRBV3-1/TRBV3-2	TGTGCCAGCAGCCAAGGTGTATCAGGGTCAGGCGAAAAACTGTTTTTT	CASSQGVSGSGEKLFF
.	.	TRBJ1-1	14	TRBV11-2	TGTGCCAGCAGCCGTTCGAGGAGTGGCACTGAAGCTTTCTTT	CASSRSRSGTEAFF
TRBD1	.	TRBJ2-2	15	TRBV7-6	TGTGCCAGCAGCTCTGGACAGGGGTGGACCGGGGAGCTGTTTTTT	CASSSGQGWTGELFF
.	few	TRBJ2-5	13	TRBV3-1/TRBV3-2	TGTGCCAGCAGCCAAGGCAGGGGAGAGACCCAGTACTTC	CASSQGRGETQYF
.	.	TRBJ1-1	13	TRBV7-2	TGTGCCAGCAGCGCCCGGGAGGGCTCGGGAGCTTTCTTT	CASSAREGSGAFF
.	.	TRBJ2-3	12	TRBV7-9	TGTGCCAGCAGCCCCCCCGAGGGTACGCAGTATTTT	CASSPPEGTQYF
TRBD1	.	TRBJ1-2	15	TRBV4-1	TGCGCCAGCAGCCAGATGGGGACAGGGGGCTATGGCTACACCTTC	CASSQMGTGGYGYTF
.	once	TRBJ1-6	17	TRBV18	TGTGCCAGCTCACCATCTCCCGGGGATCTCTATAATTCACCCCTCCACTTT	CASSPSPGDLYNSPLHF
.	.	TRBJ2-7	15	TRBV5-6	TGTGCCAGCAGCCCGGGGACCGGGACAACCCTCCGGGAGTACTTC	CASSPGTGTTLREYF
.	.	TRBJ1-1	15	TRBV6-5	TGTGCCAGCAGCTCTTCGGACCCAGGGTGGACTGAAGCTTTCTTT	CASSSSDPGWTEAFF
TRBD2	.	TRBJ2-1	14	TRBV2	TGTGCCAGCAGTCCCGGGGGGGCATACAATGAGCAGTTCTTC	CASSPGGAYNEQFF
.	.	TRBJ1-1	14	TRBV5-1	TGCGCCAGCAGACCCAGAGAGTCGGGAACTGAAGCTTTCTTT	CASRPRESGTEAFF
TRBD1	.	TRBJ1-5	15	TRBV11-2	TGTGCCAGCAGCTCCGGGACAGGGGATAATCAGCCCCAGCATTTT	CASSSGTGDNQPQHF
.	.	TRBJ2-7	15	TRBV5-1	TGCGCCAGCAGCTTGGGTAGGGACTCCGCGGACGAGCAGTACTTC	CASSLGRDSADEQYF
.	.	TRBJ2-2	15	TRBV3-1/TRBV3-2	TGTGCCAGCAGCCAAGGGACTTCCTACACCGGGGAGCTGTTTTTT	CASSQGTSYTGELFF
.	.	TRBJ2-3	15	TRBV11-2	TGTGCCAGCAGCTTAGGATCGGTAAGCACAGATACGCAGTATTTT	CASSLGSVSTDTQYF
.	once	TRBJ2-7	12	TRBV14	TGTGCCAGCAGCCTCCTCCCCTACGAGCAGTACTTC	CASSLLPYEQYF
TRBD1	.	TRBJ1-5	14	TRBV2	TGTGCCAGCAGCGGACAGGGTAGGAATCAGCCCCAGCATTTT	CASSGQGRNQPQHF
.	.	TRBJ2-3	12	TRBV18	TGTGCCAGCTCACCCTACGCAGATACGCAGTATTTT	CASSPYADTQYF
TRBD2	.	TRBJ2-5	15	TRBV11-2	TGTGCCAGCAGCGGAACTCTAGCGGGCGGGGAGACCCAGTACTTC	CASSGTLAGGETQYF
TRBD2	once	TRBJ2-3	15	TRBV19	TGTGCCAGTAAAGGACTAGCGGGGGCATCTGGTACGCAGTATTTT	CASKGLAGASGTQYF
TRBD1	.	TRBJ1-1	16	TRBV18	TGTGCCAGCTCACCCGGGACAGGGGACTGGAACACTGAAGCTTTCTTT	CASSPGTGDWNTEAFF
TRBD1	few	TRBJ1-3	17	TRBV30	TGTGCCTGGAGTAACGGTGGACAGGGGTTCCATGGAAACACCATATATTTT	CAWSNGGQGFHGNTIYF
TRBD1	once	TRBJ2-7	16	TRBV18	TGTGCCAGCTCACCCGGGCTGGGACAGGGGGCGAGAGAGCAGTACTTC	CASSPGLGQGAREQYF
.	.	TRBJ1-2	15	TRBV4-1	TGCGCCAGCAGTTTACTGCCGCTAATGAAGAGTGGCTACACCTTC	CASSLLPLMKSGYTF
TRBD1	.	TRBJ1-2	15	TRBV5-8	TGTGCCAGCAGCTCCCACAGGGGGGGTGGCTATGGCTACACCTTC	CASSSHRGGGYGYTF
.	.	TRBJ2-2	16	TRBV9	TGTGCCAGCAGCGCTTTATGGGGGGCGAACACCGGGGAGCTGTTTTTT	CASSALWGANTGELFF
.	.	TRBJ2-7	15	TRBV4-2	TGTGCCAGCAGCCAAGAGGTGCGCGGTTCCTACGAGCAGTACTTC	CASSQEVRGSYEQYF
TRBD2	few	TRBJ2-2	17	TRBV7-2	TGTGCCAGCAGCTCGACCTGGACTAGCTCCGACACCGGGGAGCTGTTTTTT	CASSSTWTSSDTGELFF
TRBD2	.	TRBJ2-3	16	TRBV11-2	TGTGCCAGCAGGGCACTAGCGGGGGGTATCACAGATACGCAGTATTTT	CASRALAGGITDTQYF
.	few	TRBJ2-7	13	TRBV6-5	TGTGCCAGCAGGGGAGGCCAGGTATACGAGCAGTACTTC	CASRGGQVYEQYF